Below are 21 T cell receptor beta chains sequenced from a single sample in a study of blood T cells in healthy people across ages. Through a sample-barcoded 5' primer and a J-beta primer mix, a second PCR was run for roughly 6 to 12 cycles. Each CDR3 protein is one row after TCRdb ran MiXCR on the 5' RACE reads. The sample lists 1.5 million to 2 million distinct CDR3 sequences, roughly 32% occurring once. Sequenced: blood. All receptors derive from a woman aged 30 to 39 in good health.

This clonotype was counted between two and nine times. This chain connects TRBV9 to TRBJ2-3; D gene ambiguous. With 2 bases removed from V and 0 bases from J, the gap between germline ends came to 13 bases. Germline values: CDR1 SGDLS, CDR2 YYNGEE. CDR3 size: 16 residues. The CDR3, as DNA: TGTGCCAGCAGCGTGGGTGGAGCGTTTAGCACAGATACGCAGTATTTT. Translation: CASSVGGAFSTDTQYF. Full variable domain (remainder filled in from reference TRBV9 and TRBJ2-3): DSGVTQTPKHLITATGQRVTLRCSPRSGDLSVYWYQQSLDQGLQFLIQYYNGEERAKGNILERFSAQQFPDLHSELNLSSLELGDSALYFCASSVGGAFSTDTQYFGPGTRLTVL.

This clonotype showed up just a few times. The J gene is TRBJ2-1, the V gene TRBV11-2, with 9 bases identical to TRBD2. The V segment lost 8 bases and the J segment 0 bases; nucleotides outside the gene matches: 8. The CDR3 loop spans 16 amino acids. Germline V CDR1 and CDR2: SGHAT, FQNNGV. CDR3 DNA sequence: TGTGCCAGCGGTTTGACTAGCGGTTTCTCCTACAATGAGCAGTTCTTC. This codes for CASGLTSGFSYNEQFF.

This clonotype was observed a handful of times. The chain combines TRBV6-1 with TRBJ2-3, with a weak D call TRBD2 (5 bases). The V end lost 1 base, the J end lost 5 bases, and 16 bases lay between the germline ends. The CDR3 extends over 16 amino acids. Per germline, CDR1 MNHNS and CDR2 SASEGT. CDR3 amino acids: CASSEEKRRRLDTQYF. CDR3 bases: TGTGCCAGCAGTGAAGAAAAGCGGAGGAGGTTAGATACGCAGTATTTT.

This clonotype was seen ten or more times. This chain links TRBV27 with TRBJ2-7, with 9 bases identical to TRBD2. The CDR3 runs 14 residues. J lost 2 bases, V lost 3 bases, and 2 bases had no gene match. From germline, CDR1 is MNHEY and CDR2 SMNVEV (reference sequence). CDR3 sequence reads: CASSLSSGAYEQYF. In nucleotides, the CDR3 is TGTGCCAGCAGTTTGTCTAGCGGGGCCTACGAGCAGTACTTC.

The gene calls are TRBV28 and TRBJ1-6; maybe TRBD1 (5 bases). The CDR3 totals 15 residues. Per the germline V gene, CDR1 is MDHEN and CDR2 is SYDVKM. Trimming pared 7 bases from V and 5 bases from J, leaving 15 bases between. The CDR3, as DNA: TGTGCCAGCAAGGGACGTATTCCGGATAATTCACCCCTCCACTTT. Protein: CASKGRIPDNSPLHF.

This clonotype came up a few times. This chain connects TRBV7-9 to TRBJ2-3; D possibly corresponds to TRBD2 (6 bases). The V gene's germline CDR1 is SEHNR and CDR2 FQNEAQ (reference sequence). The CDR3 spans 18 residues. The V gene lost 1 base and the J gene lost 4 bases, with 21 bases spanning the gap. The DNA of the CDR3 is TGTGCCAGCAGCTTAGTGTCGGACTACTGGGCAGATTCAGATACGCAGTATTTT. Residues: CASSLVSDYWADSDTQYF. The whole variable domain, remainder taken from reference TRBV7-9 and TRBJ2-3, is DTGVSQNPRHKITKRGQNVTFRCDPISEHNRLYWYRQTLGQGPEFLTYFQNEAQLEKSRLLSDRFSAERPKGSFSTLEIQRTEQGDSAMYLCASSLVSDYWADSDTQYFGPGTRLTVL.

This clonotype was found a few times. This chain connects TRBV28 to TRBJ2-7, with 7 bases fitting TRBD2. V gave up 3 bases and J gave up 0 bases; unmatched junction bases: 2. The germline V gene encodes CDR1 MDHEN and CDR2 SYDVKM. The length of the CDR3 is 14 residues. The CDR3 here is CASSFGTNSYEQYF. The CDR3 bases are TGTGCCAGCAGTTTCGGGACTAACTCCTACGAGCAGTACTTC.

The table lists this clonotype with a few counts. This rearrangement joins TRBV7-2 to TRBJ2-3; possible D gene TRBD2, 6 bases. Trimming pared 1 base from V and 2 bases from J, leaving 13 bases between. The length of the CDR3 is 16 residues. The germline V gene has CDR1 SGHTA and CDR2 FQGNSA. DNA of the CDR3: TGTGCCAGCAGCTTAGGGGTAGCGGAAAACACAGATACGCAGTATTTT. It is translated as CASSLGVAENTDTQYF.

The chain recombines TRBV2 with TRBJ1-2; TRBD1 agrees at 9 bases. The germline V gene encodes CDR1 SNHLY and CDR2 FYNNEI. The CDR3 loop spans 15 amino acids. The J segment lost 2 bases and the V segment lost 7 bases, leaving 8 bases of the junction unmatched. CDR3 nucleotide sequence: TGTGCCAGCATCGAAGACAGGGGGAGGAACTATGGCTACACCTTC. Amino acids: CASIEDRGRNYGYTF. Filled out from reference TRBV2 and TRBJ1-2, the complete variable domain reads EPEVTQTPSHQVTQMGQEVILRCVPISNHLYFYWYRQILGQKVEFLVSFYNNEISEKSEIFDDQFSVERPDGSNFTLKIRSTKLEDSAMYFCASIEDRGRNYGYTFGSGTRLTVV.

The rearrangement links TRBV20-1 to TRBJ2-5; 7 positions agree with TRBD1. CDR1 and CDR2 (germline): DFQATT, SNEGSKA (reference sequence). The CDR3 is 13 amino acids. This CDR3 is CRAVQGYQETQYF. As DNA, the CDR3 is TGCAGGGCTGTACAGGGGTACCAAGAGACCCAGTACTTC.

The CDR3 sequence is CASSELGTSGNEQFF. The DNA for the CDR3 is TGTGCCAGCAGTGAACTTGGGACGTCCGGCAATGAGCAGTTCTTC. V usage is TRBV6-1 and J usage is TRBJ2-1; D tentatively fits TRBD1 or TRBD2 (5 bases each). CDR1 is MNHNS and CDR2 is SASEGT in the germline V gene. The CDR3 extends over 15 amino acids. Deletions cut 2 bases from V and 6 bases from J, with 14 bases between.

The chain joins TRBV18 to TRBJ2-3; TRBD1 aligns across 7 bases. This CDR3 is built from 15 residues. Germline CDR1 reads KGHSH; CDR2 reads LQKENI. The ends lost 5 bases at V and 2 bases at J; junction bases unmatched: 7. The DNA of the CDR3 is TGTGCCAGCTCATCGACAGGGTGGGTCACAGATACGCAGTATTTT. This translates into CASSSTGWVTDTQYF.

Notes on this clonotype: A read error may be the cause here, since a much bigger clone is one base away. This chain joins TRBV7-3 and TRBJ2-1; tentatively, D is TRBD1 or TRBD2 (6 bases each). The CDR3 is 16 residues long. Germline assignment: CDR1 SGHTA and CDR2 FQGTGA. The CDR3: CASSSIPRGGDNGQFF. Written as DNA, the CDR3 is TGTGCCAGCAGCTCCATCCCTAGGGGCGGGGACAATGGGCAGTTCTTC. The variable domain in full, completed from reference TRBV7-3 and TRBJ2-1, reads GAGVSQTPSNKVTEKGKYVELRCDPISGHTALYWYRQSLGQGPEFLIYFQGTGAADDSGLPNDRFFAVRPEGSVSTLKIQRTERGDSAVYLCASSSIPRGGDNGQFFGPGTRLTVL.

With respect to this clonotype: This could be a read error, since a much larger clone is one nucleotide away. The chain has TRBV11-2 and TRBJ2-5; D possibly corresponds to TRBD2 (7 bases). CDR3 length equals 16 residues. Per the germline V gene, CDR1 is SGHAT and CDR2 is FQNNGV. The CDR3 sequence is CTSSSASGGAQETQYF. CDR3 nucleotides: TGTACCAGCAGCTCCGCTAGTGGGGGGGCCCAAGAGACCCAGTACTTC.

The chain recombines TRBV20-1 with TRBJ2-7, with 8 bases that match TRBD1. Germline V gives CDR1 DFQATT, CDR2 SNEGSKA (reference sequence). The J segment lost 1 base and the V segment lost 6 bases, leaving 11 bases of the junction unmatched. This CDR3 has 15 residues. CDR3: CSAETFTGGSYEQYF. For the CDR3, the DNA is TGCAGTGCCGAGACATTCACAGGGGGATCCTACGAGCAGTACTTC.

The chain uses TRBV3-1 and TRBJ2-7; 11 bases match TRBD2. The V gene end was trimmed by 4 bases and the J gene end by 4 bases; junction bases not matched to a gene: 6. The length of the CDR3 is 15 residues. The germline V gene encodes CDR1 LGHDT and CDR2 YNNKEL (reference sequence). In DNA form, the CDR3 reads TGTGCCAGCAGCCGCCCGACTAGCGGGAAATACGAGCAGTACTTC. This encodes CASSRPTSGKYEQYF.

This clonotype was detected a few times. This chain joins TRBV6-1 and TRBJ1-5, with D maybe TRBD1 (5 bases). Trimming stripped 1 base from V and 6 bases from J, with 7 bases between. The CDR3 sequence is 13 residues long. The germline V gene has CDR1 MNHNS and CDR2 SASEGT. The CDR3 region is CASSEGGTQPQHF. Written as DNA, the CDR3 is TGTGCCAGCAGTGAAGGGGGCACTCAGCCCCAGCATTTT.

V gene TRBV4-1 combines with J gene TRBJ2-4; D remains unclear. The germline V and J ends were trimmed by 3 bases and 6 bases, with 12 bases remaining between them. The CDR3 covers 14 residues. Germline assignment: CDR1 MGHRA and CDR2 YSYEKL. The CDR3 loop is CASSQPGRRNIQYF. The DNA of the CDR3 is TGCGCCAGCAGCCAGCCTGGCCGGCGAAACATTCAGTACTTC.

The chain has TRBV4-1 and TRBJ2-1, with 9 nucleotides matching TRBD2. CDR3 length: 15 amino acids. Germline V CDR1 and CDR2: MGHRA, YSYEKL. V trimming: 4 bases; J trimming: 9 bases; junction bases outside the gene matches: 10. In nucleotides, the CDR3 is TGCGCCAGCAGCCGCGAAGCGGGAGGACAAGGTGAGCAGTTCTTC. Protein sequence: CASSREAGGQGEQFF.

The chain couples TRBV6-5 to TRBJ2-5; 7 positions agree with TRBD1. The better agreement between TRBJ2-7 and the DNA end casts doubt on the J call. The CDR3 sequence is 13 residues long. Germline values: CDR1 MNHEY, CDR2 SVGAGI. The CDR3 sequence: CASSFTGAGEQYF. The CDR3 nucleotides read TGTGCCAGCAGTTTCACAGGGGCGGGCGAGCAGTACTTC.

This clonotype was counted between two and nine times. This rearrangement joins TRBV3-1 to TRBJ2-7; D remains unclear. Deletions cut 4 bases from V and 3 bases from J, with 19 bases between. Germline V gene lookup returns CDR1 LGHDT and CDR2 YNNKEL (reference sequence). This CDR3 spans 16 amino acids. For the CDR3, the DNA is TGTGCCAGCAGCCCCCGTGGTAGAGGCGGCCTCTACGAGCAGTACTTC. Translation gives CASSPRGRGGLYEQYF.